Included here is one T cell receptor (beta chain) sequence, with context. One junction end does not reproduce the germline sequence, and a read error may be involved. This specimen belongs to a study of cytomegalovirus exposure and HLA in healthy donors. The assay was immunoSEQ multiplex PCR, and TCRdb's table has in-frame clones only and misses some. The table lists more than 250,000 clones, roughly nine tenths of them singletons. This CDR3 comprises 13 residues. Germline V CDR1 and CDR2: MNHEY, SVGAGI. J is TRBJ1-4 and V is TRBV6-5, with 7 bases aligning to TRBD1. The sequencing sample was made of PBMCs. The receptor was derived from a woman in her thirties in good health and CMV-seropositive. The CDR3 sequence is CASKTGPNEKLFF. In DNA, the CDR3 is TGTGCCAGCAAGACAGGGCCTAATGAGAAACTGTTTTTT.